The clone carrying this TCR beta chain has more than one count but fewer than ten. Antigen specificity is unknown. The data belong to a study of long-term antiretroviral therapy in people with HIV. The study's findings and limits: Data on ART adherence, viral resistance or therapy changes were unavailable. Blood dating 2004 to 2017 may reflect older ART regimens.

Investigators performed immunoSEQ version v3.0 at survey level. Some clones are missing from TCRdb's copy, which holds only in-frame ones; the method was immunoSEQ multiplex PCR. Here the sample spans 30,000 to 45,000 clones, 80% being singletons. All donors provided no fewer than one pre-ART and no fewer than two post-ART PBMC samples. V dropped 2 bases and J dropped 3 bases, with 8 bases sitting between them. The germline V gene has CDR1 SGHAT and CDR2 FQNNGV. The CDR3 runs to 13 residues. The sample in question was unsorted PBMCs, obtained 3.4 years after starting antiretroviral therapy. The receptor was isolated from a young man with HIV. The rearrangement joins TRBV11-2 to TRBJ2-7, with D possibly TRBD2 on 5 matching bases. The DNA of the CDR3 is TGTGCCAGCAGCTTACCTAGCAGCTACGAGCAGTACTTC. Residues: CASSLPSSYEQYF.